Below are 30 T cell receptor beta chains sequenced from a single sample in a study of cytomegalovirus exposure and HLA in healthy donors. Primers for the PCR totalled 60 Vbeta and 13 Jbeta. Produced via immunoSEQ multiplex PCR; TCRdb's table is partial and in-frame only. The sample lists 150,000 to 200,000 clones, about three quarters occurring once. Sample: PBMCs. The receptors originated from a young man in good health and CMV-seropositive.

This chain connects TRBV27 to TRBJ2-3; TRBD2 matches at 9 bases. The CDR3 contains 15 residues. The junction had 2 bases not matched to a gene; V was cut back by 2 bases and J by 2 bases. Germline V gene sequence: CDR1 MNHEY, CDR2 SMNVEV (reference sequence). The CDR3 DNA reads TGTGCCAGCAGTTTAGGGACTAGCTCCACAGATACGCAGTATTTT. Translated, it gives CASSLGTSSTDTQYF.

In its sample, this clone was seen once. The CDR3: CASSEVQGVPGELFF. Here the CDR3 DNA reads TGTGCCAGCAGTGAGGTCCAGGGGGTTCCCGGGGAGCTGTTTTTT. V gene TRBV2 combines with J gene TRBJ2-2; TRBD1 aligns across 7 bases. This CDR3 contains 15 residues. The junction had 7 bases not matched to a gene; V was cut back by 3 bases and J by 6 bases. From germline, CDR1 is SNHLY and CDR2 FYNNEI. Using reference TRBV2 and TRBJ2-2 for the parts outside the CDR3, the full variable domain is EPEVTQTPSHQVTQMGQEVILRCVPISNHLYFYWYRQILGQKVEFLVSFYNNEISEKSEIFDDQFSVERPDGSNFTLKIRSTKLEDSAMYFCASSEVQGVPGELFFGEGSRLTVL.

V and J are TRBV5-6 and TRBJ2-3; D not certain. The V end was cut by 1 base, the J end by 6 bases, with 6 bases between. There are 12 residues in the CDR3. In germline, CDR1 is SGHDT, CDR2 YYEEEE. The CDR3 region has the DNA TGTGCCAGCAGCTTGTTAGCCGATACGCAGTATTTT. This sequence encodes CASSLLADTQYF.

As to this clone: One end of the junction varies from germline; a read error may be responsible. This sample also contains other DNA sequences that code for the same CDR3. The chain joins TRBV5-1 to TRBJ2-6; D not certain. Germline-derived CDR1 and CDR2 are SGHRS and YFSETQ. There are 13 residues in the CDR3. The CDR3 nucleotides read TGCGCCAGTAGCTCGGCTGGGGCCAACGTCCTGACTTTC. Its translation: CASSSAGANVLTF.

The gene calls are TRBV15 and TRBJ2-3, with D possibly TRBD1 on 5 matching bases. Between the trimmed V and J ends, which lost 5 bases and 3 bases, there was a span of 21 bases. Germline-derived CDR1 and CDR2 are LNHNV and YYDKDF (reference sequence). This CDR3 is built from 17 residues. DNA for the CDR3: TGTGCCACCAGCGTTAGGGGCAGGGAACCTGGTACAGATACGCAGTATTTT. Translated, it gives CATSVRGREPGTDTQYF.

V gene TRBV27 combines with J gene TRBJ1-1; D is possibly TRBD1 (5 bases). Looked up from germline, CDR1 is MNHEY and CDR2 is SMNVEV (reference sequence). V lost 7 bases and J lost 3, with 21 bases in between. CDR3 length equals 16 residues. This chain's CDR3 is CASIARAAQWDTEAFF. The DNA of the CDR3 is TGTGCCAGCATCGCCAGGGCCGCCCAGTGGGACACTGAAGCTTTCTTT.

The rearrangement links TRBV18 to TRBJ1-4, with D perhaps matching TRBD1 (5 bases). Trimming shortened V by 6 bases and J by 8 bases, and 16 bases separated the two germline ends. Germline CDR1 and CDR2: KGHSH and LQKENI. This CDR3 has 14 amino acids. CDR3 DNA: TGTGCCAGCTCCCAGGGACTCAAAGACGAAAAACTGTTTTTT. It encodes CASSQGLKDEKLFF.

There are a few counts of this clone. V is TRBV6-5 and J is TRBJ1-2, with TRBD1 matching over 7 bases. Trimming at V came to 5 bases and at J to 5 bases, leaving 8 bases not matched to a gene. Germline CDR1 reads MNHEY; CDR2 reads SVGAGI. This CDR3 comprises 14 residues. This chain's CDR3 is CASSEDRVGYGYTF. The CDR3 DNA follows: TGTGCCAGCAGTGAAGACAGGGTGGGGTATGGCTACACCTTC.

This clone was observed a few times. The chain carries TRBV27 and TRBJ2-3, with D possibly TRBD2 on 6 matching bases. The CDR3 contains 16 residues. V was clipped by 10 bases and J by 0 bases, with 20 bases between them. From germline, CDR1 is MNHEY and CDR2 SMNVEV (reference sequence). CDR3 loop: CATDGGGGRSTDTQYF. The CDR3 DNA sequence: TGTGCCACCGACGGGGGTGGCGGGCGTAGCACAGATACGCAGTATTTT.

In its sample, this clone was seen a few times. This rearrangement joins TRBV27 to TRBJ1-2; weak D call: TRBD1 (6 bases). The CDR3 extends over 14 amino acids. Germline V lookup: CDR1 MNHEY, CDR2 SMNVEV (reference sequence). The V gene lost 8 bases and the J gene lost 2 bases, with 15 bases spanning the gap. In DNA, the CDR3 is TGTGCCAGCGGATTAGGGGGTGGCAACTATGGCTACACCTTC. Encoded protein: CASGLGGGNYGYTF.

The rearrangement links TRBV27 to TRBJ2-2; 14 bases match TRBD2. This CDR3 has 18 amino acids. Per the germline V gene, CDR1 is MNHEY and CDR2 is SMNVEV (reference sequence). V lost 8 bases and J lost 0; bases outside the gene matches: 8. The CDR3 region is CASCGLAGGGANTGELFF. CDR3 sequence (DNA): TGTGCCAGCTGCGGACTAGCGGGAGGCGGGGCGAACACCGGGGAGCTGTTTTTT.

This clone was observed once. This sequence joins TRBV9 and TRBJ1-1; D remains ambiguous. Germline V gives CDR1 SGDLS, CDR2 YYNGEE. The V gene lost 0 bases and the J gene lost 5 bases, with 8 bases spanning the gap. The CDR3 loop spans 13 amino acids. This CDR3 reads CASSVVGETEAFF. In DNA form, the CDR3 reads TGTGCCAGCAGCGTAGTCGGGGAGACTGAAGCTTTCTTT. Looking up the rest from reference TRBV9 and TRBJ1-1 gives the full variable domain: DSGVTQTPKHLITATGQRVTLRCSPRSGDLSVYWYQQSLDQGLQFLIQYYNGEERAKGNILERFSAQQFPDLHSELNLSSLELGDSALYFCASSVVGETEAFFGQGTRLTVV.

This chain uses TRBV9 with TRBJ2-1; weak D call: TRBD1 (5 bases). Germline CDR1 is SGDLS and CDR2 is YYNGEE. The CDR3 extends over 15 amino acids. Deletions cut 4 bases from V and 4 bases from J, with 15 bases between. The CDR3 DNA follows: TGTGCCAGCAGCCCCATAGGGGAAGGTTACAATGAGCAGTTCTTC. Its translation is CASSPIGEGYNEQFF.

This clone was counted only a few times. The chain couples TRBV9 to TRBJ2-7; TRBD1 agrees at 9 bases. V lost 4 bases to trimming and J lost 1 base; unmatched junction nucleotides: 9. The CDR3 is 16 residues long. From germline, CDR1 is SGDLS and CDR2 YYNGEE. The CDR3: CASSTSSGTGSYEQYF. The CDR3 nucleotides read TGTGCCAGCAGCACCTCATCCGGGACAGGGTCCTACGAGCAGTACTTC.

The chain recombines TRBV29-1 with TRBJ2-5, with 9 bases that match TRBD2. The DNA end is a closer match to TRBJ2-7, so the J assignment may be wrong. Per germline, CDR1 SQVTM and CDR2 ANQGSEA. The CDR3 consists of 14 residues. The DNA for the CDR3 is TGCAGCGTTGGGGGCGGGAGGGTCTCCTACGAGCAGTACTTC. This gives the protein CSVGGGRVSYEQYF.

This clone was detected once. The chain employs TRBV5-4 and TRBJ2-7, with 9 bases lining up with TRBD1. Germline CDR1 is SGHNT and CDR2 is YYREEE (reference sequence). After removal of 5 bases from V and 3 bases from J, the junction contained 6 bases not matched to a gene. The CDR3 totals 14 residues. The CDR3 DNA reads as TGTGCCAGCAGTGCCGGGACAGGGATCTACGAGCAGTACTTC. Translation: CASSAGTGIYEQYF.

This rearrangement joins TRBV30 to TRBJ2-2; 7 bases fit TRBD1. The CDR3 loop spans 16 amino acids. V shed 3 bases and J 6 bases; nucleotides not matched to a gene: 13. The V gene's germline CDR1 is GTSNPN and CDR2 SVGIG (reference sequence). The CDR3 is CAWRTAGGVKAGELFF. The CDR3 coding sequence is TGTGCCTGGAGGACCGCAGGGGGTGTGAAGGCCGGGGAGCTGTTTTTT.

The chain joins TRBV10-3 to TRBJ1-1; 10 positions match TRBD1. The J segment lost 4 bases and the V segment lost 6 bases, leaving 2 bases of the junction unmatched. This CDR3 has 13 residues. The germline V gene encodes CDR1 ENHRY and CDR2 SYGVKD. CDR3 DNA: TGTGCCATCAGCGGGACAGGGGTCACTGAAGCTTTCTTT. Amino acid sequence: CAISGTGVTEAFF.

The rearrangement links TRBV11-2 to TRBJ1-2; D uncertain. The CDR3 sequence is 14 residues long. CDR1 and CDR2 from the germline V gene are SGHAT and FQNNGV. V lost 0 bases and J 5 bases, leaving 10 bases between the germline ends. The CDR3 DNA reads as TGTGCCAGCAGCTTAGACAGGTCTGGGTATGGCTACACCTTC. Encoded protein: CASSLDRSGYGYTF. Supplemented by reference TRBV11-2 and TRBJ1-2, the full variable domain reads EAGVAQSPRYKIIEKRQSVAFWCNPISGHATLYWYQQILGQGPKLLIQFQNNGVVDDSQLPKDRFSAERLKGVDSTLKIQPAKLEDSAVYLCASSLDRSGYGYTFGSGTRLTVV.

The CDR3 reads CASSVFGGSLTDTQYF. CDR3 coding DNA: TGTGCCAGCAGTGTATTCGGGGGTTCGCTCACAGATACGCAGTATTTT. The V and J genes are TRBV6-1 and TRBJ2-3, with a possible D match to TRBD2 (6 bases). CDR1 MNHNS and CDR2 SASEGT come from the germline V gene. The CDR3 length is 16 residues. Between the trimmed V and J ends, which lost 4 bases and 2 bases, there was a span of 16 bases.

This chain joins TRBV5-1 and TRBJ1-1; D unresolved. With 1 base removed from V and 1 base from J, the gap between germline ends came to 8 bases. Germline CDR1 is SGHRS and CDR2 is YFSETQ. The CDR3 loop spans 14 amino acids. The CDR3: CASSLYLPNTEAFF. The CDR3, as DNA: TGCGCCAGCAGCTTGTATCTACCGAACACTGAAGCTTTCTTT.

CDR3 DNA: TGTGCAGTAAACCAGGGCGTATTGGGTGAGCAGTACTTC. Amino acid sequence: CAVNQGVLGEQYF. The J gene is TRBJ2-7, the V gene TRBV6-1; tentative D call: TRBD1 (5 bases). In germline, CDR1 is MNHNS, CDR2 SASEGT. The CDR3 covers 13 residues.

The chain couples TRBV11-2 to TRBJ2-6; maybe TRBD2 (7 bases). V was clipped by 0 bases and J by 0 bases, with 12 bases between them. Germline V gene data show CDR1 as SGHAT and CDR2 as FQNNGV. The CDR3 extends over 18 amino acids. CDR3 nucleotides: TGTGCCAGCAGCTTAGATCCGGGGGGCACCTCTGGGGCCAACGTCCTGACTTTC. This gives the protein CASSLDPGGTSGANVLTF.

The chain uses TRBV30 and TRBJ1-1; D not certain. With 4 bases removed from V and 1 base from J, the gap between germline ends came to 10 bases. Germline V lookup: CDR1 GTSNPN, CDR2 SVGIG (reference sequence). This CDR3 has 13 residues. The CDR3 sequence: CAWIGVGNTEAFF. The DNA for the CDR3 is TGTGCCTGGATCGGGGTCGGGAACACTGAAGCTTTCTTT.

The gene calls are TRBV21-1 and TRBJ2-7; the D call in the table, TRBD2, was not verified against the DNA. TRBV21-1 counts as a pseudogene. The CDR3 length is 15 residues. Here the CDR3 reads CASSKEVGSSYEQYF. The CDR3 nucleotides read TGTGCCAGCAGCAAAGAAGTCGGTAGCTCCTACGAGCAGTACTTC.

This clone was counted once. The chain is built from TRBV27 and TRBJ2-1, with TRBD1 matching over 9 bases. V lost 7 bases, J lost 5 bases, and 9 bases stayed unmatched. The CDR3 is 15 residues long. In germline, CDR1 is MNHEY, CDR2 SMNVEV (reference sequence). The CDR3 spells CASKHRDREDNEQFF. In DNA form, the CDR3 reads TGTGCCAGCAAACACCGGGACAGGGAAGACAATGAGCAGTTCTTC.

The chain has TRBV9 and TRBJ2-7, with D tentatively TRBD2 (5 bases). Germline V gene sequence: CDR1 SGDLS, CDR2 YYNGEE. This CDR3 spans 15 amino acids. V was clipped by 0 bases and J by 4 bases, with 14 bases between them. In DNA form, the CDR3 reads TGTGCCAGCAGCGTAGACGAGGGCGTAACTTACGAGCAGTACTTC. Its protein is CASSVDEGVTYEQYF.

The chain has TRBV9 and TRBJ2-5; 14 positions match TRBD2. The CDR3 spans 18 residues. The V and J ends lost 3 bases and 5 bases, in that order; junction bases with no gene match: 12. The germline V gene encodes CDR1 SGDLS and CDR2 YYNGEE. This chain's CDR3 is CASSGTGTSGSYSETQYF. For the CDR3, the DNA is TGTGCCAGCAGCGGAACCGGGACTAGCGGGAGTTACTCGGAGACCCAGTACTTC.

This clone was recorded only once. V and J are TRBV30 and TRBJ2-5; D is possibly TRBD2 (6 bases). This CDR3 contains 12 residues. The V gene's germline CDR1 is GTSNPN and CDR2 SVGIG (reference sequence). V lost 3 bases, J lost 4 bases, and 9 bases lay in between. The CDR3: CAWSRAGETQYF. The CDR3 DNA is TGTGCCTGGAGCCGAGCGGGAGAGACCCAGTACTTC.

The chain employs TRBV10-1 and TRBJ2-1, with 9 bases identical to TRBD2. Trimming at V came to 2 bases and at J to 7 bases, leaving 3 bases not matched to a gene. The CDR3 runs to 14 residues. Looked up from germline, CDR1 is WNHNN and CDR2 is SYGVQD (reference sequence). As DNA, the CDR3 is TGCGCCAGCAGTGAGGCGGGAGGGCGTAATGAGCAGTTCTTC. It specifies CASSEAGGRNEQFF.